This T cell receptor (beta chain) came from a study of blood T cell repertoires in COVID-19. Looking at the study overall: The United States, Italy and Spain provided the acute and convalescent COVID-19 samples. PBMCs, B-cell-depleted T cells, or T cells were the source of the cDNA or gDNA that made up the material.

Individuals drawn from 24 US areas were about 18 to 100 years old. V was pared by 4 bases and J by 2 bases, with 7 bases of the junction left unmatched. Germline CDR1 reads SGDLS; CDR2 reads YYNGEE. CDR3 length: 15 residues. In the authors' methods: Estimation of nucleated cell counts relied on the amplification of reference gene primers. Profiling relied on immunoSEQ multiplex PCR, and the TCRdb table lists in-frame clones only, not all of them. The DNA gave D and trimming, while V, J and clone size come from that table. Among about 260,000 clones listed, around 80% were seen once. Material for sequencing was PBMCs or T cells enriched from blood (not recorded which). The chain couples TRBV9 to TRBJ2-5; TRBD2 aligns across 8 bases. The receptor's source is a young man with acute COVID-19. The CDR3 sequence is CASSPQAGGQETQYF. CDR3 sequence (DNA): TGTGCCAGCAGCCCCCAGGCGGGGGGACAAGAGACCCAGTACTTC. Looking up the rest from reference TRBV9 and TRBJ2-5 gives the full variable domain: DSGVTQTPKHLITATGQRVTLRCSPRSGDLSVYWYQQSLDQGLQFLIQYYNGEERAKGNILERFSAQQFPDLHSELNLSSLELGDSALYFCASSPQAGGQETQYFGPGTRLLVL.